This passage covers 26 T cell receptor beta chains from one sample sequenced in a study of T cell repertoires in aging, cancer and after chemotherapy. Amplification of TCR beta used genomic DNA extracted from peripheral blood. Multiplex touch-down PCR with TRB-A/B primers amplified rearranged V-D-J TRB sequences. MiXCR, applied by TCRdb to the multiplex PCR reads, yields one record per CDR3 protein. The sample carries around 10,000 distinct CDR3 sequences, about 33% recorded once. The sequenced sample was blood. Receptors originate from a human donor in good health. The donor label of this sample is uncertain.

This clonotype ranks as medium-sized. The rearrangement uses TRBV12-3 or TRBV12-4 and TRBJ2-5, with a weak D call TRBD2 (5 bases). The CDR3 sequence is 16 residues long. With 6 bases removed from V and 1 base from J, the gap between germline ends came to 18 bases. The CDR3 is CASSRAGLAAQETQYF. CDR3 coding DNA: TGTGCCAGCAGCCGCGCCGGGCTAGCAGCCCAAGAGACCCAGTACTTC.

Only a few counts were recorded for this clonotype. This rearrangement joins TRBV6-2 or TRBV6-3 to TRBJ1-5; a possible D gene is TRBD1 (5 bases). The CDR3 loop spans 15 amino acids. The V end lost 2 bases, the J end lost 1 base, and 9 bases lay between the germline ends. Germline lookup yields CDR1 MNHEY and CDR2 SVGEGT. The CDR3: CASSYEGLSNQPQHF. The CDR3 DNA is TGTGCCAGCAGTTACGAGGGACTGAGCAATCAGCCCCAGCATTTT.

In its sample, this clonotype ranks as medium-sized. The V and J genes are TRBV6-5 and TRBJ1-2, with 7 nucleotides matching TRBD1. The CDR3 loop spans 13 amino acids. CDR1 and CDR2 from the germline V gene are MNHEY and SVGAGI. The junction had 9 bases not matched to a gene; V was cut back by 6 bases and J by 8 bases. The CDR3 is CASSWSGQNGYTF. The CDR3, as DNA: TGTGCCAGCAGCTGGTCGGGACAGAACGGCTACACCTTC.

The chain couples TRBV18 to TRBJ1-4, with a weak D call TRBD1 (6 bases). The CDR3 totals 16 residues. CDR1 KGHSH and CDR2 LQKENI come from the germline V gene. The V end lost 5 bases, the J end lost 5 bases, and 18 bases lay between the germline ends. CDR3 amino acids: CASSYYQQGANEKLFF. The CDR3 DNA sequence: TGTGCCAGCTCATACTACCAACAGGGCGCAAATGAAAAACTGTTTTTT.

This clonotype was observed a few times. J is TRBJ2-1 and V is TRBV6-5; 12 bases match TRBD2. Germline CDR1 and CDR2: MNHEY and SVGAGI. The length of the CDR3 is 16 residues. The J segment lost 5 bases and the V segment lost 6 bases, leaving 8 bases of the junction unmatched. CDR3 bases: TGTGCCAGCAGGAAACTAGCGGGAGGCCCCAACAATGAGCAGTTCTTC. Amino acid sequence: CASRKLAGGPNNEQFF.

V gene TRBV20-1 combines with J gene TRBJ2-5; D might be TRBD1 (6 bases). Trimming took off 0 bases at V and 5 bases at J, with 7 bases between the two ends. Germline CDR1 reads DFQATT; CDR2 reads SNEGSKA (reference sequence). The CDR3 is made up of 12 amino acids. CDR3 bases: TGCAGTGCTAGAGATCAGGGGGAGACCCAGTACTTC. This sequence encodes CSARDQGETQYF.

This chain connects TRBV6-5 to TRBJ2-2, with TRBD1 identical over 9 bases. CDR1 MNHEY and CDR2 SVGAGI come from the germline V gene. Unmatched junction bases numbered 5, after V lost 8 bases and J lost 7 bases. The CDR3 has 13 residues. For the CDR3, the DNA is TGTGCCAGCGGAACAGGGGGCTACGGGGAGCTGTTTTTT. As protein: CASGTGGYGELFF.

The chain joins TRBV19 to TRBJ1-1; 11 bases map to TRBD1. The CDR3 contains 13 residues. Germline CDR1 LNHDA, CDR2 SQIVND (reference sequence). The V and J ends lost 8 bases and 8 bases, in that order; junction bases with no gene match: 7. The CDR3 sequence: CASGQGAGREAFF. CDR3 DNA: TGTGCCAGTGGACAGGGGGCGGGAAGGGAAGCTTTCTTT. The variable domain in full, with the rest retrieved from reference TRBV19 and TRBJ1-1, is DGGITQSPKYLFRKEGQNVTLSCEQNLNHDAMYWYRQDPGQGLRLIYYSQIVNDFQKGDIAEGYSVSREKKESFPLTVTSAQKNPTAFYLCASGQGAGREAFFGQGTRLTVV.

The chain combines TRBV25-1 with TRBJ2-3; D is unresolved. The CDR3 contains 14 residues. Germline V CDR1 and CDR2: MGHDK, SYGVNS. Trimming left V 0 bases short and J 4 bases short, with 8 bases between. The CDR3 protein is CASSEYPTPDTQYF. For the CDR3, the DNA is TGTGCCAGCAGTGAATATCCAACTCCAGATACGCAGTATTTT. The whole variable domain, remainder taken from reference TRBV25-1 and TRBJ2-3, is EADIYQTPRYLVIGTGKKITLECSQTMGHDKMYWYQQDPGMELHLIHYSYGVNSTEKGDLSSESTVSRIRTEHFPLTLESARPSHTSQYLCASSEYPTPDTQYFGPGTRLTVL.

Comment on this clonotype: Since a much larger clone is just one base distant, this may be a read error. CDR3 sequence (DNA): TGTGCCAGGACCCCCCGGGATACGCAGTATTTT. It translates to CARTPRDTQYF. The V call is TRBV30, the J call TRBJ2-3, with D uncertain. Trimming removed 8 bases at V and 6 bases at J, with 12 bases between. The CDR3 is made up of 11 amino acids. Germline values: CDR1 GTSNPN, CDR2 SVGIG (reference sequence).

This clonotype has more than one count but fewer than ten. The chain employs TRBV6-1 and TRBJ2-5; possibly TRBD1 or TRBD2 for D (5 bases each). Trimming removed 4 bases at V and 2 bases at J, with 8 bases between. Germline V gene data show CDR1 as MNHNS and CDR2 as SASEGT. The CDR3 runs 13 residues. In nucleotides, the CDR3 is TGTGCCAGCAGTGGACAGCGGCAAGAGACCCAGTACTTC. This sequence encodes CASSGQRQETQYF.

A few counts support this clonotype. This rearrangement joins TRBV13 to TRBJ1-1; TRBD1 aligns across 8 bases. Germline CDR1 is PRHDT and CDR2 is FYEKMQ (reference sequence). The CDR3 runs 15 residues. The ends lost 2 bases at V and 4 bases at J; junction bases unmatched: 6. CDR3 DNA: TGTGCCAGCAGCTTAACAGGGGGGGGTAGCACTGAAGCTTTCTTT. Translation: CASSLTGGGSTEAFF.

This clonotype was seen a few times. The chain employs TRBV30 and TRBJ1-4, with unresolved D. V lost 0 bases to trimming and J lost 8 bases, with 7 bases between them. From germline, CDR1 is GTSNPN and CDR2 SVGIG (reference sequence). The CDR3 spans 12 residues. CDR3 amino acids: CAWSVQGEKLFF. DNA of the CDR3: TGTGCCTGGAGTGTACAAGGGGAAAAACTGTTTTTT. Looking up the rest from reference TRBV30 and TRBJ1-4 gives the full variable domain: SQTIHQWPATLVQPVGSPLSLECTVEGTSNPNLYWYRQAAGRGLQLLFYSVGIGQISSEVPQNLSASRPQDRQFILSSKKLLLSDSGFYLCAWSVQGEKLFFGSGTQLSVL.

The chain has TRBV6-1 and TRBJ1-5, with D unresolved. Trimming took 1 base from V and 7 from J, leaving 17 bases between them. The CDR3 consists of 16 residues. The V gene's germline CDR1 is MNHNS and CDR2 SASEGT. The CDR3 here is CASSEGPSGVRQPQHF. The CDR3 bases are TGTGCCAGCAGTGAAGGGCCCAGCGGGGTTCGCCAGCCCCAGCATTTT.

This clonotype is medium-sized. The chain is built from TRBV5-4 and TRBJ2-1; 7 bases fit TRBD2. The CDR3 extends over 16 amino acids. The V and J ends lost 3 bases and 8 bases, in that order; junction bases with no gene match: 14. Germline V gene data show CDR1 as SGHNT and CDR2 as YYREEE (reference sequence). The CDR3 sequence: CASSSGGLADHHEQFF. The CDR3 DNA reads TGTGCCAGCAGCTCCGGCGGGCTAGCGGACCACCATGAGCAGTTCTTC.

In its sample, this clonotype was seen a few times. This chain links TRBV5-1 with TRBJ2-5; no definite D call. The CDR3 contains 14 residues. V was clipped by 3 bases and J by 2 bases, with 11 bases between them. CDR1 and CDR2 (germline): SGHRS, YFSETQ. The CDR3 bases are TGCGCCAGCAGCTCAGAGACAATTCAAGAGACCCAGTACTTC. Protein: CASSSETIQETQYF.

This clonotype has a handful of counts. The chain links TRBV11-1 to TRBJ1-3; D is unresolved. CDR1 is SGHAT, CDR2 FQDESV, per germline (reference sequence). This CDR3 spans 16 amino acids. The germline V and J ends were trimmed by 3 bases and 0 bases, with 12 bases remaining between them. CDR3 protein: CASSFGVPSSGNTIYF. CDR3 sequence (DNA): TGTGCCAGCAGCTTCGGGGTCCCCTCCTCTGGAAACACCATATATTTT.

In regard to this clonotype: A much larger clone differs from this one at a single base, so this may be a read error. This chain connects TRBV5-5 to TRBJ2-5; the match to TRBD2 covers 7 bases. This CDR3 comprises 15 residues. Germline CDR1 is SGHKS and CDR2 is YYEKEE (reference sequence). The CDR3 loop reads CSSSLRRGDVETQYF. The CDR3 nucleotides read TGTTCCAGCAGCTTACGTCGGGGGGACGTCGAGACCCAGTACTTC.

The sample holds a few counts of this clonotype. The rearrangement joins TRBV7-6 to TRBJ2-2; 7 bases are a match to TRBD2. Per the germline V gene, CDR1 is SGHVS and CDR2 is FNYEAQ. The CDR3 totals 15 residues. V shed 5 bases and J 4 bases; nucleotides not matched to a gene: 7. Here the CDR3 DNA reads TGTGCCAGCAGCCTACGGCAGCGGGGCACCGGGGAGCTGTTTTTT. Translation gives CASSLRQRGTGELFF.

This clonotype was recorded a few times. The chain recombines TRBV6-5 with TRBJ2-7, with D perhaps TRBD1 (5 bases). The V end lost 4 bases, the J end lost 1 base, and 14 bases lay between the germline ends. Looked up from germline, CDR1 is MNHEY and CDR2 is SVGAGI. There are 15 residues in the CDR3. CDR3 in amino acids: CASSLAPAGSYEQYF. The CDR3 DNA reads as TGTGCCAGCAGTTTGGCCCCCGCAGGGTCCTACGAGCAGTACTTC.

V and J are TRBV27 and TRBJ2-1, with D possibly matching TRBD1 (6 bases). V was pared by 5 bases and J by 8 bases, with 19 bases between. Germline V gene data show CDR1 as MNHEY and CDR2 as SMNVEV (reference sequence). CDR3 length: 15 amino acids. The CDR3: CASSETGWGRDEQFF. CDR3 bases: TGTGCCAGCAGTGAAACAGGGTGGGGGCGGGATGAGCAGTTCTTC.

In its sample, this clonotype is medium-sized. The rearrangement uses TRBV19 and TRBJ2-3; 7 bases match TRBD1. Germline CDR1 and CDR2: LNHDA and SQIVND (reference sequence). Losses at the gene ends were 3 bases for V and 3 bases for J; bases not matched to a gene: 6. This CDR3 has 15 residues. CDR3 bases: TGTGCCAGTAGTATGGCCGACAGGGAAACAGATACGCAGTATTTT. It codes for CASSMADRETDTQYF.

This chain links TRBV6-5 with TRBJ1-3; 7 bases are a match to TRBD1. Germline V gives CDR1 MNHEY, CDR2 SVGAGI. Unmatched junction bases numbered 15, after V lost 0 bases and J lost 7 bases. This CDR3 has 18 amino acids. CDR3 nucleotides: TGTGCCAGCAGTTACTCGGGCCCCGGGACAGCCATCCGCAACACCATATATTTT. Translation gives CASSYSGPGTAIRNTIYF.

The chain is built from TRBV6-1 and TRBJ1-1; 7 nucleotides line up with TRBD1. With V trimmed by 2 bases and J by 1 base, 1 base remained unmatched. This CDR3 is built from 14 residues. Germline V gene data show CDR1 as MNHNS and CDR2 as SASEGT. The CDR3 region has the DNA TGTGCCAGCAGTGAACAGGGGGGGAACACTGAAGCTTTCTTT. As protein: CASSEQGGNTEAFF.

This chain links TRBV6-6 with TRBJ1-5; no clear D. The V gene's germline CDR1 is MNHNY and CDR2 SVGAGI (reference sequence). V dropped 5 bases and J dropped 6 bases, with 11 bases sitting between them. The CDR3 sequence is 13 residues long. In DNA, the CDR3 is TGTGCCAGCAGTCACCGAGGTGGTCAGCCCCAGCATTTT. It encodes CASSHRGGQPQHF.

The chain recombines TRBV7-9 with TRBJ2-5; perhaps D is TRBD1 or TRBD2 (5 bases each). CDR3 length: 15 amino acids. Trimming removed 7 bases at V and 2 bases at J, with 17 bases between. Germline CDR1 SEHNR, CDR2 FQNEAQ (reference sequence). Written as DNA, the CDR3 is TGTGCCAGCACCAGGGACCGTCATGGGCAAGAGACCCAGTACTTC. Amino acids: CASTRDRHGQETQYF. Complete variable domain (other parts from reference TRBV7-9 and TRBJ2-5): DTGVSQNPRHKITKRGQNVTFRCDPISEHNRLYWYRQTLGQGPEFLTYFQNEAQLEKSRLLSDRFSAERPKGSFSTLEIQRTEQGDSAMYLCASTRDRHGQETQYFGPGTRLLVL.